Following are 32 T cell receptor beta chains from one sample sequenced in a study of T cell repertoires in cytomegalovirus infection. TCRdb re-derived calls from the reads in MiXCR, one entry per CDR3 protein. Found here are around 240,000 distinct CDR3 sequences, about 23% of them singletons; the top ten hold 15% to 20%. The sequenced sample was CD8+ T cells from PBMCs. Source of these receptors: a human donor in good health (CMV status not recorded). Some clones in this sample may be carry-over from other donors' samples.

This clonotype was counted at least ten times. This chain links TRBV7-9 with TRBJ2-7; 11 bases line up with TRBD2. CDR3 length equals 18 residues. J gave up 0 bases and V 2 bases, and 9 bases lay outside the gene matches. Germline-derived CDR1 and CDR2 are SEHNR and FQNEAQ (reference sequence). CDR3 residues: CASSLQLAGALFSYEQYF. The CDR3 DNA reads TGTGCCAGCAGCTTACAACTAGCGGGGGCTTTATTCTCCTACGAGCAGTACTTC.

This clonotype was seen a handful of times. The CDR3 nucleotides are TGTGCCAGCAGTTCGCGGCCCCCGGGACAGGGGCGCACTGAAGCTTTCTTT. The encoded protein is CASSSRPPGQGRTEAFF. The V call is TRBV2, the J call TRBJ1-1; 10 bases line up with TRBD1. J was trimmed by 4 bases and V by 5 bases; bases with no gene match: 13. The CDR3 has 17 amino acids. The germline CDR1 and CDR2 sequences are SNHLY and FYNNEI.

The rearrangement uses TRBV28 and TRBJ1-2; D unclear. The V end lost 3 bases, the J end lost 8 bases, and 13 bases lay between the germline ends. The CDR3 runs to 13 residues. Per the germline V gene, CDR1 is MDHEN and CDR2 is SYDVKM. Here the CDR3 reads CASSFMSGYGYTF. CDR3 nucleotide sequence: TGTGCCAGCAGTTTTATGTCAGGTTACGGCTACACCTTC.

V and J are TRBV4-2 and TRBJ2-7; the match to TRBD2 covers 11 bases. V shed 4 bases, J shed 0 bases, and the junction held 11 bases outside the gene matches. Looked up from germline, CDR1 is LGHNA and CDR2 is YNFKEQ. This CDR3 is 18 amino acids long. This chain's CDR3 is CASSLTSGGRGGSYEQYF. Written as DNA, the CDR3 is TGTGCCAGCAGCCTCACTAGCGGGGGCAGAGGGGGCTCCTACGAGCAGTACTTC.

This clonotype was detected a few times. This chain uses TRBV28 with TRBJ2-7; D call uncertain. Germline loops: CDR1 MDHEN, CDR2 SYDVKM. V was cut by 3 bases and J by 5 bases, with 20 bases left in between. The CDR3 loop spans 16 amino acids. This CDR3 reads CASSLPLVKTFHEQYF. The CDR3 nucleotides are TGTGCCAGCAGTTTGCCCCTAGTCAAAACCTTCCACGAGCAGTACTTC.

The V and J genes are TRBV19 and TRBJ2-1; D is undetermined. This CDR3 region has 13 residues. V was cut by 3 bases and J by 10 bases, with 13 bases left in between. The V gene's germline CDR1 is LNHDA and CDR2 SQIVND (reference sequence). This chain's CDR3 is CASSIPPYSEQFF. CDR3 nucleotide sequence: TGTGCCAGTAGTATCCCACCCTACAGCGAGCAGTTCTTC.

The genes are TRBV13 and TRBJ2-5; possible D gene TRBD2, 5 bases. Germline V gene sequence: CDR1 PRHDT, CDR2 FYEKMQ (reference sequence). The CDR3 loop spans 14 amino acids. Trimming removed 5 bases at V and 0 bases at J, with 10 bases between. The chain's CDR3 is CASSLPRDQETQYF. The CDR3 nucleotides read TGTGCCAGCAGCCTCCCGAGGGACCAAGAGACCCAGTACTTC.

Comment on this clonotype: The junction and the germline gene differ at one end; a read error may be behind it. V usage is TRBV4-3 and J usage is TRBJ1-2, with 9 positions matching TRBD1. Germline V gene data show CDR1 as LGHNA and CDR2 as YSLEER. This CDR3 has 15 amino acids. CDR3 amino acids: CASSQDPHDLGQGFF. The CDR3 DNA sequence: TGCGCCAGCAGCCAAGATCCGCACGATCTGGGACAGGGATTCTTC.

This clonotype was counted ten times or more. At one end, the junction sequence differs from germline, possibly due to a read error. V and J are TRBV28 and TRBJ2-1; TRBD2 matches 12 bases. Germline lookup yields CDR1 MDHEN and CDR2 SYDVKM. This CDR3 contains 20 residues. The CDR3 spells CASSFWTSGEVPTPKPQGVF. The CDR3 bases are TGTGCCAGCAGTTTCTGGACTAGCGGGGAGGTACCAACCCCGAAGCCCCAAGGGGTCTTC.

The table lists this clonotype with many counts. CDR3 loop: CASRPTGYPEGYTF. The CDR3 coding sequence is TGTGCCAGCAGACCTACGGGCTACCCGGAGGGCTACACCTTC. This chain joins TRBV12-3 or TRBV12-4 and TRBJ1-2; D call uncertain. CDR3 length: 14 amino acids. V gave up 6 bases and J gave up 8 bases, with 19 bases separating them.

This clonotype was detected only a few times. V and J are TRBV2 and TRBJ2-1; either TRBD1 or TRBD2 may fit D (6 bases each). The CDR3 has 15 residues. The germline gives CDR1 SNHLY, CDR2 FYNNEI. The ends were cut back, 3 bases at V and 1 base at J, with 10 bases in the middle. The CDR3 spells CASSDPGASYNEQFF. The CDR3 DNA sequence: TGTGCCAGCAGTGATCCGGGGGCTTCCTACAATGAGCAGTTCTTC.

This clonotype showed up just a few times. The chain couples TRBV7-9 to TRBJ1-4, with D perhaps TRBD1 (6 bases). The CDR3 is 15 amino acids. V lost 5 bases and J 8 bases, leaving 18 bases between the germline ends. Germline V gene lookup returns CDR1 SEHNR and CDR2 FQNEAQ (reference sequence). Here the CDR3 DNA reads TGTGCCAGCAGCACCACCAACAGGGACGAAGAAAAACTGTTTTTT. Its translation is CASSTTNRDEEKLFF.

V usage is TRBV11-2 and J usage is TRBJ2-4; tentatively, D is TRBD1 (5 bases). Trimming took off 7 bases at V and 7 bases at J, with 17 bases between the two ends. CDR3 length equals 14 residues. Looked up from germline, CDR1 is SGHAT and CDR2 is FQNNGV. As DNA, the CDR3 is TGTGCCAGCACCGGGTACAAGGGGATGAACATTCAGTACTTC. Protein product: CASTGYKGMNIQYF. Together with reference TRBV11-2 and TRBJ2-4, the CDR3 gives the full variable domain: EAGVAQSPRYKIIEKRQSVAFWCNPISGHATLYWYQQILGQGPKLLIQFQNNGVVDDSQLPKDRFSAERLKGVDSTLKIQPAKLEDSAVYLCASTGYKGMNIQYFGAGTRLSVL.

This clonotype was observed a handful of times. The J gene is TRBJ1-6, the V gene TRBV28, with 11 bases matching TRBD1. With V trimmed by 2 bases and J by 7 bases, 4 bases remained unmatched. The CDR3 spans 16 residues. Per the germline V gene, CDR1 is MDHEN and CDR2 is SYDVKM. CDR3 loop: CASSLLGTGGNSPLHF. The CDR3 nucleotides are TGTGCCAGCAGTTTACTGGGGACAGGGGGAAATTCACCCCTCCACTTT.

This chain links TRBV5-1 with TRBJ1-1, with 8 bases that match TRBD1. Germline CDR1 is SGHRS and CDR2 is YFSETQ. J lost 3 bases, V lost 3 bases, and 4 bases had no gene match. CDR3 length: 14 amino acids. The CDR3 is CASSWTGTDTEAFF. The DNA of the CDR3 is TGCGCCAGCAGCTGGACAGGGACTGACACTGAAGCTTTCTTT.

The rearrangement links TRBV10-3 to TRBJ1-1, with no clear D. The CDR3 contains 13 residues. V shed 4 bases and J shed 1 base, with 7 bases lying between them. Germline loops: CDR1 ENHRY, CDR2 SYGVKD. In nucleotides, the CDR3 is TGTGCCATCAGTGCTGGCGAGAACACTGAAGCTTTCTTT. Translating it yields CAISAGENTEAFF.

This clonotype occurred a few times. The rearrangement links TRBV28 to TRBJ2-7; possible D gene TRBD1, 6 bases. CDR3 length: 14 residues. V dropped 2 bases and J dropped 3 bases, with 11 bases sitting between them. Germline V CDR1 and CDR2: MDHEN, SYDVKM. CDR3 residues: CASSLISRGYEQYF. The CDR3 region has the DNA TGTGCCAGCAGTTTAATTTCCAGGGGCTACGAGCAGTACTTC.

This clonotype has a count of ten or more. The rearrangement joins TRBV7-9 to TRBJ2-1; possible D gene TRBD1, 5 bases. V gave up 6 bases and J gave up 0 bases, with 15 bases separating them. This CDR3 has 16 amino acids. Germline CDR1 reads SEHNR; CDR2 reads FQNEAQ (reference sequence). The CDR3 DNA follows: TGTGCCAGCAGGGGGTTCGGTGACAGCTCCTACAATGAGCAGTTCTTC. It encodes CASRGFGDSSYNEQFF.

This clonotype has more than one count but fewer than ten. The chain joins TRBV6-4 to TRBJ2-7, with 7 bases fitting TRBD1. This CDR3 has 13 amino acids. V lost 6 bases, J lost 5 bases, and 7 bases stayed unmatched. CDR1 and CDR2 from the germline V gene are MRHNA and SNTAGT. In nucleotides, the CDR3 is TGTGCCAGCAGCATTACAGGGGTCGACGAGCAGTACTTC. Translation gives CASSITGVDEQYF.

There are many counts of this clonotype. J is TRBJ2-1 and V is TRBV7-8; TRBD1 aligns across 11 bases. The V gene's germline CDR1 is SGHVS and CDR2 FQNEAQ. V lost 1 base, J lost 6 bases, and 2 bases stayed unmatched. The CDR3 sequence is 15 residues long. In DNA, the CDR3 is TGTGCCAGCAGCTTAGGGACAGGGGGCGCCAATGAGCAGTTCTTC. It codes for CASSLGTGGANEQFF.

V and J are TRBV7-2 and TRBJ1-1; perhaps TRBD1 as D (6 bases). Per the germline V gene, CDR1 is SGHTA and CDR2 is FQGNSA. The ends were cut back, 8 bases at V and 1 base at J, with 11 bases in the middle. The CDR3 loop spans 13 amino acids. CDR3 protein: CASGGGGNTEAFF. DNA for the CDR3: TGTGCCAGCGGGGGGGGCGGGAACACTGAAGCTTTCTTT.

The table lists this clonotype with a few counts. This chain links TRBV4-1 with TRBJ2-7; TRBD2 is a possible D gene (5 bases). V lost 1 base to trimming and J lost 5 bases, with 15 bases between them. The CDR3 is 15 amino acids. CDR1 is MGHRA and CDR2 is YSYEKL in the germline V gene. The CDR3 DNA reads as TGCGCCAGCAGCCAAGGTGGGCGGGTCTTGGACGAGCAGTACTTC. It is translated as CASSQGGRVLDEQYF.

The chain combines TRBV27 with TRBJ1-1; maybe TRBD1 (5 bases). V lost 3 bases and J 0 bases, leaving 8 bases between the germline ends. Germline loops: CDR1 MNHEY, CDR2 SMNVEV (reference sequence). The CDR3 runs to 14 residues. The CDR3 DNA is TGTGCCAGCAGTTTGGGGCTGGTGAACACTGAAGCTTTCTTT. Translation gives CASSLGLVNTEAFF.

The chain recombines TRBV15 with TRBJ2-1; D may be TRBD2 (6 bases). Germline V lookup: CDR1 LNHNV, CDR2 YYDKDF (reference sequence). The V end lost 5 bases, the J end lost 3 bases, and 14 bases lay between the germline ends. The CDR3 is 15 amino acids. The CDR3 DNA reads as TGTGCCACCAGCGGCCGGGGGATTAACTACAATGAGCAGTTCTTC. This encodes CATSGRGINYNEQFF.

This clonotype was observed a handful of times. The chain uses TRBV7-3 and TRBJ2-3; 7 nucleotides line up with TRBD1. CDR3 size: 14 residues. Germline values: CDR1 SGHTA, CDR2 FQGTGA. V lost 5 bases to trimming and J lost 0 bases; unmatched junction nucleotides: 2. CDR3 residues: CASSPGQSTDTQYF. The DNA for the CDR3 is TGTGCCAGCAGCCCGGGACAGAGCACAGATACGCAGTATTTT. Full variable domain (rest looked up from reference TRBV7-3 and TRBJ2-3): GAGVSQTPSNKVTEKGKYVELRCDPISGHTALYWYRQSLGQGPEFLIYFQGTGAADDSGLPNDRFFAVRPEGSVSTLKIQRTERGDSAVYLCASSPGQSTDTQYFGPGTRLTVL.

This clonotype has at least ten counts. CDR3 DNA: TGCGCCAGCAGCCTACCGCCTTCGGTTGAGCAGTACTTC. As protein: CASSLPPSVEQYF. This chain uses TRBV5-1 with TRBJ2-7; D ambiguous. CDR1 and CDR2 (germline): SGHRS, YFSETQ. The CDR3 is made up of 13 amino acids. Trimming left V 4 bases short and J 7 bases short, with 15 bases between.

This chain connects TRBV20-1 to TRBJ2-1; D gene unclear. The CDR3 length is 16 residues. The germline gives CDR1 DFQATT, CDR2 SNEGSKA (reference sequence). V lost 0 bases and J lost 0, with 12 bases in between. CDR3 loop: CSARDDTLRSYNEQFF. The CDR3 nucleotides read TGCAGTGCTAGAGATGATACTCTACGCTCCTACAATGAGCAGTTCTTC.

This clonotype was seen a handful of times. The V gene is TRBV28, the J gene TRBJ1-1; D uncertain. Trimming removed 5 bases at V and 0 bases at J, with 16 bases between. Germline loops: CDR1 MDHEN, CDR2 SYDVKM. The CDR3 extends over 16 amino acids. Here the CDR3 reads CASSPPSGYMNTEAFF. CDR3 DNA sequence: TGTGCCAGCAGTCCACCATCGGGGTACATGAACACTGAAGCTTTCTTT.

The chain joins TRBV15 to TRBJ2-1; TRBD2 aligns across 13 bases. Trimming removed 4 bases from V and 5 bases from J; junction bases left unmatched: 11. The CDR3 extends over 18 amino acids. Germline values: CDR1 LNHNV, CDR2 YYDKDF (reference sequence). The CDR3 protein is CATSTPRTSGGSHNEQFF. CDR3 nucleotide sequence: TGTGCCACCAGCACCCCTCGGACTAGCGGGGGTAGCCACAATGAGCAGTTCTTC.

This clonotype was counted between two and nine times. The chain employs TRBV20-1 and TRBJ2-3; possibly TRBD2 for D (6 bases). V shed 0 bases and J shed 0 bases, with 22 bases lying between them. The V gene's germline CDR1 is DFQATT and CDR2 SNEGSKA (reference sequence). The CDR3 extends over 19 amino acids. CDR3 sequence: CSARDLRGGDHSSTDTQYF. CDR3 sequence (DNA): TGCAGTGCTAGAGATCTTAGGGGCGGGGACCACTCTAGCACAGATACGCAGTATTTT.

At least ten counts were recorded for this clonotype. The J gene is TRBJ2-7, the V gene TRBV6-5; D is ambiguous. The CDR3 has 13 amino acids. V was shortened by 0 bases and J by 3 bases, with 6 bases between the two germline ends. Germline CDR1 reads MNHEY; CDR2 reads SVGAGI. DNA for the CDR3: TGTGCCAGCAGTTACTCGCTCGGCTACGAGCAGTACTTC. Amino acid sequence: CASSYSLGYEQYF.

This clonotype has at least ten counts. The rearrangement links TRBV7-8 to TRBJ2-1, with 10 positions matching TRBD2. Trimming cost V 6 bases and J 0 bases; bases outside gene matches: 20. This CDR3 comprises 21 residues. Germline CDR1 reads SGHVS; CDR2 reads FQNEAQ. CDR3 DNA: TGTGCCAGCAGGATGTTTCGCGGGAGCGGGGGGGATCCTAGCTCCTACAATGAGCAGTTCTTC. Translated: CASRMFRGSGGDPSSYNEQFF.